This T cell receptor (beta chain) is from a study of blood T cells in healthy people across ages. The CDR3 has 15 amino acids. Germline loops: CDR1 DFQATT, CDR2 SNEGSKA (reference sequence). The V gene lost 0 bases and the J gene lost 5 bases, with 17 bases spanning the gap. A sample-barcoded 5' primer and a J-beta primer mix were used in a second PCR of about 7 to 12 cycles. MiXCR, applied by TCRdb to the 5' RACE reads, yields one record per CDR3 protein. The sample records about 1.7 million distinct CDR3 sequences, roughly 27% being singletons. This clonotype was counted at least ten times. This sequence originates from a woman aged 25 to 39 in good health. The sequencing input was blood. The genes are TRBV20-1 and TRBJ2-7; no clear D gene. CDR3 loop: CSARDAEFGSNEQYF. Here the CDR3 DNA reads TGCAGTGCTAGAGATGCGGAGTTTGGTTCGAACGAGCAGTACTTC.